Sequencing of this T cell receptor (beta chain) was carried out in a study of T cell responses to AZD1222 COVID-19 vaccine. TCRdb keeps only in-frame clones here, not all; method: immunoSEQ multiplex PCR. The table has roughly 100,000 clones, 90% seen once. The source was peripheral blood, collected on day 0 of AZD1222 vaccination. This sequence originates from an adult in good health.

Here the CDR3 reads CASSPTDRGRYGYTF. Written as DNA, the CDR3 is TGCGCCAGCAGCCCCACAGACAGGGGACGGTATGGCTACACCTTC. The chain joins TRBV5-1 to TRBJ1-2; TRBD1 aligns across 8 bases. The CDR3 is 15 residues long. Germline CDR1 and CDR2: SGHRS and YFSETQ. V lost 4 bases and J lost 5; bases outside the gene matches: 10.